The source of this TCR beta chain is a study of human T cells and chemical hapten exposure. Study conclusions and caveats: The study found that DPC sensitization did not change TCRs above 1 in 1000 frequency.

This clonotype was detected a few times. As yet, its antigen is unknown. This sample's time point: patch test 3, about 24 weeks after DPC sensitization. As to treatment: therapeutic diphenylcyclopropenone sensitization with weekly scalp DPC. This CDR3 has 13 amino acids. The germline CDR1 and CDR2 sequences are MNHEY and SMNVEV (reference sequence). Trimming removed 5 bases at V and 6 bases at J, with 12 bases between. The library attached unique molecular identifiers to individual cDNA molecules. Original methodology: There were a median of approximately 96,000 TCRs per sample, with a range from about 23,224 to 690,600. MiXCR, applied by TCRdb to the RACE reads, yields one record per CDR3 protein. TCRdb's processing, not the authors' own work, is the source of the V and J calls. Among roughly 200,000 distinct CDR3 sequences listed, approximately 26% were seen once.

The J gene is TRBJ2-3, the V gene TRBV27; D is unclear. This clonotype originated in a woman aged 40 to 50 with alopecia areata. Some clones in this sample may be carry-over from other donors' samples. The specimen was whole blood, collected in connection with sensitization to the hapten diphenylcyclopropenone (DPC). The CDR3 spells CASSHLLGDTQYF. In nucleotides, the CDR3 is TGTGCCAGCAGTCATCTTTTGGGGGATACGCAGTATTTT.